These T cell receptor beta chains were read from a single sample in a study of shared clonotypes between healthy human individuals. The assay was immunoSEQ multiplex PCR, and TCRdb's table has in-frame clones only and misses some. The profile shows about 2 million clones, roughly 96% of them singletons. Sequencing input: naive CD4+ T cells sorted from blood. All receptors come from a man between 18 and 29 years old in good health. Each CDR3 is given with its conserved first and last residue. The D gene is left open where the match is weak. Clone size is stated in some rows and not others, as once, few, many or a class when expanded.

V gene,D gene,clone size,J gene,CDR3 protein,CDR3 DNA
TRBV25-1,TRBD2,.,TRBJ2-2,CASSGGTRTTGELFF,TGTGCCAGCAGTGGCGGGACTAGAACGACCGGGGAGCTGTTTTTT
TRBV7-9,.,.,TRBJ2-1,CASSLGTNNEQFF,TGTGCCAGCAGCTTAGGGACTAACAATGAGCAGTTCTTC
TRBV13,.,.,TRBJ1-6,CASSSREYSPLHF,TGTGCCAGCAGCTCCAGGGAGTACTCACCCCTCCACTTT
TRBV6-6,.,.,TRBJ1-2,CASSELRAGYTF,TGTGCCAGCAGTGAGTTGAGGGCTGGCTACACCTTC
TRBV4-2,.,.,TRBJ2-7,CASSQEVGWSYEQYF,TGTGCCAGCAGCCAAGAAGTAGGCTGGTCCTACGAGCAGTACTTC
TRBV7-9,.,.,TRBJ2-7,CASSAGLHYEQYF,TGTGCCAGCAGCGCGGGACTCCACTACGAGCAGTACTTC
TRBV7-8,TRBD2,.,TRBJ2-7,CASSSKGLAALLSSYEQYF,TGTGCCAGCAGCTCCAAGGGACTAGCGGCATTATTGAGCTCCTACGAGCAGTACTTC
TRBV5-1,TRBD2,.,TRBJ2-5,CASSGQSSGVVETQYF,TGCGCCAGCAGCGGACAATCTAGCGGGGTAGTGGAGACCCAGTACTTC
TRBV27,TRBD1,.,TRBJ2-7,CASSQQGTYEQYF,TGTGCCAGCAGTCAACAGGGGACCTACGAGCAGTACTTC
TRBV7-9,TRBD1,.,TRBJ1-3,CASSFLQGRGNTIYF,TGTGCCAGCAGCTTCTTACAGGGGAGAGGAAACACCATATATTTT
TRBV6-5,.,.,TRBJ1-1,CASRRTIAGTEAFF,TGTGCCAGCAGAAGGACGATCGCGGGCACTGAAGCTTTCTTT
TRBV2,.,.,TRBJ1-6,CASSESFWRSKNNSPLHF,TGTGCCAGCAGTGAATCTTTTTGGAGGAGCAAAAATAATTCACCCCTCCACTTT
TRBV5-1,TRBD1,.,TRBJ2-7,CASSLGGTGAYEQYF,TGCGCCAGCAGCTTGGGAGGGACAGGGGCCTACGAGCAGTACTTC
TRBV18,.,.,TRBJ1-1,CASSPGLRGSTEAFF,TGTGCCAGCTCACCCGGATTGCGGGGGAGCACTGAAGCTTTCTTT
TRBV5-1,.,.,TRBJ2-7,CASSFNLNEQYF,TGCGCCAGCAGCTTTAATTTGAACGAGCAGTACTTC
TRBV30,.,.,TRBJ1-6,CAWNGGLNSPLHF,TGTGCCTGGAATGGGGGGTTGAATTCACCCCTCCACTTT
TRBV30,.,.,TRBJ2-3,CAWSLGSGYTQYF,TGTGCCTGGAGTCTAGGGAGCGGATATACGCAGTATTTT
TRBV28,TRBD1,.,TRBJ2-7,CASSLDRDEQYF,TGTGCCAGCAGCTTGGACAGGGACGAGCAGTACTTC
TRBV30,.,.,TRBJ2-1,CAWGRAGDLYNEQFF,TGTGCCTGGGGGAGGGCAGGGGACCTTTACAATGAGCAGTTCTTC
TRBV2,.,.,TRBJ1-5,CASRLRPGDNQPQHF,TGTGCCAGCAGGCTACGACCGGGGGACAATCAGCCCCAGCATTTT
TRBV30,.,.,TRBJ1-1,CAWSVRGMDTEAFF,TGTGCCTGGAGTGTACGAGGGATGGACACTGAAGCTTTCTTT
TRBV6-1,.,.,TRBJ2-1,CASRYNEQFF,TGTGCCAGCAGGTACAATGAGCAGTTCTTC
TRBV7-8,TRBD1,.,TRBJ1-5,CASSPQGAQGNQPQHF,TGTGCCAGCAGCCCACAGGGGGCGCAGGGCAATCAGCCCCAGCATTTT
TRBV4-1,.,.,TRBJ2-6,CASSQGVVLTF,TGCGCCAGCAGCCAAGGAGTCGTCCTGACTTTC
TRBV29-1,.,.,TRBJ2-7,CSVEEMAAPYEQYF,TGCAGCGTTGAAGAAATGGCGGCCCCCTACGAGCAGTACTTC
TRBV27,TRBD1,.,TRBJ2-7,CASSFGTGNEQYF,TGTGCCAGCAGTTTTGGGACAGGGAATGAGCAGTACTTC
TRBV18,.,.,TRBJ2-7,CASSPPARSGEQYF,TGTGCCAGCTCACCACCGGCTAGATCTGGCGAGCAGTACTTC
TRBV5-1,.,.,TRBJ2-7,CASSFETVAYEQYF,TGCGCCAGCAGCTTCGAGACAGTGGCCTACGAGCAGTACTTC
TRBV30,TRBD1,.,TRBJ1-6,CAWNRDRVSPLHF,TGTGCCTGGAACAGGGACAGGGTTTCACCCCTCCACTTT
TRBV11-1,.,.,TRBJ2-5,CASSLLTGGGRGETQYF,TGTGCCAGCAGCTTACTAACTGGGGGCGGAAGGGGAGAGACCCAGTACTTC
TRBV18,.,.,TRBJ1-6,CASSPLPDYNSPLHF,TGTGCCAGCTCACCTCTTCCAGATTATAATTCACCCCTCCACTTT
TRBV2,TRBD1,.,TRBJ1-4,CASVRDSPNEKLFF,TGTGCCAGTGTCCGGGACAGCCCTAATGAAAAACTGTTTTTT
TRBV7-2,.,few,TRBJ1-4,CASSSQGATNEKLFF,TGTGCCAGCAGCTCGCAGGGAGCAACTAATGAAAAACTGTTTTTT
TRBV6-1,.,.,TRBJ1-2,CASTLPGGYGYTF,TGTGCCAGCACCCTCCCCGGGGGCTATGGCTACACCTTC
TRBV6-5,.,.,TRBJ2-7,CATIGSYEQYF,TGTGCCACTATAGGTAGTTACGAGCAGTACTTC
TRBV5-8,.,.,TRBJ2-7,CASSAGRAYEQYF,TGTGCCAGCAGCGCGGGGCGTGCCTACGAGCAGTACTTC
TRBV19,.,once,TRBJ1-2,CASRPQGGINGYTF,TGTGCCAGTAGACCCCAGGGCGGGATAAATGGCTACACCTTC
TRBV6-6,.,once,TRBJ1-2,CASSTGAGGYTF,TGTGCCAGCAGTACAGGCGCGGGTGGCTACACCTTC
TRBV6-1,.,.,TRBJ2-7,CASRRARVDEQYF,TGTGCCAGCAGGAGAGCCAGGGTGGACGAGCAGTACTTC
TRBV6-1,.,.,TRBJ1-6,CATPLSGEFNSPLHF,TGTGCCACCCCTTTGTCAGGGGAGTTTAATTCACCCCTCCACTTT
TRBV7-9,.,.,TRBJ1-5,CASSSHSNQPQHF,TGTGCCAGCAGCTCCCATAGCAATCAGCCCCAGCATTTT
TRBV9,TRBD2,.,TRBJ2-3,CASSVGASGRTDTQYF,TGTGCCAGCAGCGTAGGGGCTAGCGGGAGGACCGATACGCAGTATTTT
TRBV6-1,TRBD2,.,TRBJ2-3,CASGSGARGKDTQYF,TGTGCCAGCGGTAGCGGGGCTCGAGGGAAAGATACGCAGTATTTT
TRBV10-3,TRBD2,few,TRBJ2-7,CAISEGLGSSYEQYF,TGTGCCATCAGTGAGGGACTAGGAAGCTCCTACGAGCAGTACTTC
TRBV18,.,once,TRBJ2-2,CASSPRLYTGELFF,TGTGCCAGCTCACCTCGACTATATACCGGGGAGCTGTTTTTT
TRBV5-1,.,.,TRBJ1-4,CASSSQKGEKLFF,TGCGCCAGCAGCTCCCAGAAGGGGGAAAAACTGTTTTTT
TRBV5-6,.,.,TRBJ1-1,CASSQLALTVNTEAFF,TGTGCCAGCAGTCAATTGGCGTTGACAGTGAACACTGAAGCTTTCTTT
TRBV9,.,.,TRBJ1-3,CASSVGPVVTSSGNTIYF,TGTGCCAGCAGCGTAGGACCGGTCGTTACCAGCTCTGGAAACACCATATATTTT
TRBV7-9,.,.,TRBJ2-3,CASSPGHSTDTQYF,TGTGCCAGCAGCCCGGGACACTCCACAGATACGCAGTATTTT
TRBV9,.,.,TRBJ2-7,CASSAHGALGEQYF,TGTGCCAGCAGCGCCCACGGGGCCCTTGGCGAGCAGTACTTC
TRBV5-4,TRBD1,.,TRBJ1-4,CASSSTGGVTNEKLFF,TGTGCCAGCAGCTCCACAGGGGGCGTGACTAATGAAAAACTGTTTTTT